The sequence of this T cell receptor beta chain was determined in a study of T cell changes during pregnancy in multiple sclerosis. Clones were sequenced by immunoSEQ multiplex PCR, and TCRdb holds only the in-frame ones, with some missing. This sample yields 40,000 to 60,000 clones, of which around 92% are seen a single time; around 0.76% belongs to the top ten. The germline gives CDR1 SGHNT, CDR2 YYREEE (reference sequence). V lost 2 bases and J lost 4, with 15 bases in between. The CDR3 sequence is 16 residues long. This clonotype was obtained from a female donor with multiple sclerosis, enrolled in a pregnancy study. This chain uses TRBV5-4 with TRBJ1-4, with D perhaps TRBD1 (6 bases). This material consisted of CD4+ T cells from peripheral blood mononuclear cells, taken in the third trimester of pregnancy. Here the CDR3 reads CASSFYRSRGNEKLFF. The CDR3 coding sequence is TGTGCCAGCAGCTTCTACAGATCCAGGGGTAATGAAAAACTGTTTTTT.